These 5 T cell receptor beta chains were all obtained from the same sample, sequenced in a study of beta chain features in type 1 diabetes. As every portion of the isolated RNA was reverse transcribed, the sequencing read expressed TCRB transcripts. Assay used: immunoSEQ multiplex PCR; TCRdb lists only in-frame clones, some missing. The data show about 410,000 clones, approximately 13% seen once. Sequencing input: naive CD4+ T cells from blood. These receptors came from a man aged 25 to 45 in good health.

This clone was seen a few times. The gene calls are TRBV7-9 and TRBJ2-5; D is unclear. CDR3 length: 16 amino acids. The germline V and J ends were trimmed by 5 bases and 3 bases, with 19 bases remaining between them. Germline CDR1 reads SEHNR; CDR2 reads FQNEAQ (reference sequence). Here the CDR3 DNA reads TGTGCCAGCAGCACCCGCCAATTCTTCGCCGAAGAGACCCAGTACTTC. Amino acids: CASSTRQFFAEETQYF.

This chain links TRBV18 with TRBJ2-1; 9 bases line up with TRBD1. V trimming: 4 bases; J trimming: 7 bases; junction bases outside the gene matches: 8. Germline CDR1 and CDR2: KGHSH and LQKENI. There are 15 residues in the CDR3. The CDR3 spells CASSHRDRDVNEQFF. The DNA for the CDR3 is TGTGCCAGCTCACACCGGGACAGGGACGTGAATGAGCAGTTCTTC.

This chain connects TRBV9 to TRBJ1-4; tentatively, D is TRBD1 (5 bases). CDR1 SGDLS and CDR2 YYNGEE come from the germline V gene. Trimming shortened V by 0 bases and J by 4 bases, and 10 bases separated the two germline ends. This CDR3 region has 15 residues. This CDR3 reads CASSVVPGNNEKLFF. The CDR3 DNA reads TGTGCCAGCAGCGTAGTCCCAGGGAATAATGAAAAACTGTTTTTT. The full variable domain, in which reference TRBV9 and TRBJ1-4 provide the parts outside the CDR3, is DSGVTQTPKHLITATGQRVTLRCSPRSGDLSVYWYQQSLDQGLQFLIQYYNGEERAKGNILERFSAQQFPDLHSELNLSSLELGDSALYFCASSVVPGNNEKLFFGSGTQLSVL.

This clone turned up a few times. V usage is TRBV4-2 and J usage is TRBJ1-1; weak D call: TRBD1 (5 bases). The CDR3 has 15 residues. V lost 0 bases to trimming and J lost 4 bases, with 12 bases between them. The germline gives CDR1 LGHNA, CDR2 YNFKEQ. In nucleotides, the CDR3 is TGTGCCAGCAGCCAAGATCAGGGATTGGGCACTGAAGCTTTCTTT. It encodes CASSQDQGLGTEAFF.

This clone occurred a few times. The V and J genes are TRBV6-7 and TRBJ2-7, with 15 bases aligning to TRBD2. TRBV6-7 is an open reading frame, and its role is uncertain. The CDR3 consists of 17 residues. The junction had 9 bases not matched to a gene; V was cut back by 5 bases and J by 4 bases. The CDR3 bases are TGTGCCAGCAGTCCCCCCGGGACTAGCGGGAGGAGATACGAGCAGTACGTC. It yields the protein CASSPPGTSGRRYEQYV.